A single sample gave rise to the 16 T cell receptor beta chains below, sequenced in a study of blood T cells in healthy people across ages. Using a J-beta primer mix together with a sample-barcoded 5' primer, a second PCR was run for roughly 6 to 11 cycles. TCRdb reprocessed the 5' RACE reads with MiXCR, giving one entry per CDR3 protein. The sample records hundreds of thousands of distinct CDR3 sequences, about 34% being singletons. The sample taken for sequencing was blood. The receptors come from a woman aged 80 or over in good health.

This chain joins TRBV18 and TRBJ2-7, with D unresolved. V was shortened by 8 bases and J by 0 bases, with 11 bases between the two germline ends. Germline CDR1 is KGHSH and CDR2 is LQKENI. This CDR3 region has 13 residues. In DNA, the CDR3 is TGTGCCAGCACAGAGGCGACCTCCTACGAGCAGTACTTC. Its translation is CASTEATSYEQYF.

This clonotype showed up many times. The CDR3 DNA is TGCGCCAGCAGCCAAGAACAGGGGGCGCGCGGCTACACCTTC. Translation: CASSQEQGARGYTF. This chain connects TRBV4-3 to TRBJ1-2; 9 bases align to TRBD1. Germline-derived CDR1 and CDR2 are LGHNA and YSLEER. The CDR3 runs 14 residues. Trimming at V came to 0 bases and at J to 8 bases, leaving 4 bases not matched to a gene.

This clonotype was recorded at least ten times. The CDR3 DNA reads TGCAGTGCTAGAGATATGAACAGGGGGAATAATGAGCAGTTCTTC. Amino acid sequence: CSARDMNRGNNEQFF. The gene calls are TRBV20-1 and TRBJ2-1, with 8 bases matching TRBD1. Unmatched junction bases numbered 8, after V lost 0 bases and J lost 7 bases. Germline V gene lookup returns CDR1 DFQATT and CDR2 SNEGSKA (reference sequence). This CDR3 is built from 15 residues.

This clonotype has ten or more counts. CDR3 nucleotide sequence: TGTGCCAGCAGCTCAGGGGTCTCCTTCTGGCCCCAGCATTTT. Translating gives CASSSGVSFWPQHF. This sequence joins TRBV6-1 and TRBJ1-5, with D possibly TRBD1 on 6 matching bases. Germline CDR1 and CDR2: MNHNS and SASEGT. The CDR3 is 14 amino acids. With 6 bases removed from V and 9 bases from J, the gap between germline ends came to 18 bases.

The chain links TRBV20-1 to TRBJ1-2, with a possible D match to TRBD1 (5 bases). V was trimmed by 5 bases and J by 4 bases, leaving 17 bases between them. This CDR3 spans 14 amino acids. Germline loops: CDR1 DFQATT, CDR2 SNEGSKA (reference sequence). This CDR3 is CSAGDPGESYGYTF. Here the CDR3 DNA reads TGCAGTGCTGGGGATCCGGGGGAAAGCTATGGCTACACCTTC.

This clonotype was seen at least ten times. The chain links TRBV5-5 to TRBJ1-5, with 10 bases aligning to TRBD1. The V and J ends lost 4 bases and 4 bases, in that order; junction bases with no gene match: 5. Per the germline V gene, CDR1 is SGHKS and CDR2 is YYEKEE (reference sequence). The CDR3 length is 15 residues. This chain's CDR3 is CASSQTGGENQPQHF. CDR3 coding DNA: TGTGCCAGCAGCCAGACAGGGGGCGAGAATCAGCCCCAGCATTTT.

V gene TRBV4-1 combines with J gene TRBJ1-3; TRBD1 is a possible D gene (5 bases). The CDR3 totals 15 residues. Trimming took off 8 bases at V and 0 bases at J, with 14 bases between the two ends. Per germline, CDR1 MGHRA and CDR2 YSYEKL. CDR3 in amino acids: CASGGDGSSGNTIYF. In DNA form, the CDR3 reads TGCGCCAGCGGCGGGGACGGGAGCTCTGGAAACACCATATATTTT.

This clonotype was found many times. In DNA, the CDR3 is TGTGCCAGCAGCCAGGACAGGGTCATCACAGATACGCAGTATTTT. It is translated as CASSQDRVITDTQYF. The V gene is TRBV5-8, the J gene TRBJ2-3; 8 nucleotides match TRBD1. V gave up 4 bases and J gave up 2 bases; unmatched junction bases: 6. This CDR3 contains 15 residues. Germline CDR1 SGHTS, CDR2 YDEGEE.

This clonotype has at least ten counts. This sequence joins TRBV6-6 and TRBJ1-1, with 10 bases fitting TRBD1. V was pared by 0 bases and J by 4 bases, with 2 bases of the junction left unmatched. Germline values: CDR1 MNHNY, CDR2 SVGAGI (reference sequence). The CDR3 runs 15 residues. DNA of the CDR3: TGTGCCAGCAGTTACTCGAGGACAGGGGGCACTGAAGCTTTCTTT. It specifies CASSYSRTGGTEAFF.

The genes are TRBV27 and TRBJ1-5, with TRBD1 as a possible D gene (5 bases). The V end lost 2 bases, the J end lost 5 bases, and 10 bases lay between the germline ends. From germline, CDR1 is MNHEY and CDR2 SMNVEV (reference sequence). This CDR3 has 14 residues. CDR3 DNA: TGTGCCAGCAGTTTAAGGGCAGGGTATCAGCCCCAGCATTTT. This encodes CASSLRAGYQPQHF.

This clonotype was seen ten or more times. The chain recombines TRBV10-3 with TRBJ2-3, with D possibly being TRBD2 (5 bases). CDR3 length: 16 residues. Trimming stripped 0 bases from V and 5 bases from J, with 15 bases between. CDR1 and CDR2 (germline): ENHRY, SYGVKD. This CDR3 is CAISESGTRGIDTQYF. CDR3 coding DNA: TGTGCCATCAGTGAGTCAGGAACAAGAGGGATAGATACGCAGTATTTT.

As concerns this clonotype: Just one base apart from a much larger clone, this may be a read error. The chain joins TRBV6-6 to TRBJ2-7; D gene uncertain. Trimming took 0 bases from V and 8 from J, leaving 8 bases between them. The CDR3 length is 12 residues. CDR1 and CDR2 from the germline V gene are MNHNY and SVGAGI (reference sequence). The chain's CDR3 is CASSYSAVKQYF. In nucleotides, the CDR3 is TGTGCCAGCAGTTACTCGGCAGTCAAGCAGTACTTC.

This clonotype was found many times. The rearrangement uses TRBV28 and TRBJ2-7; 7 nucleotides agree with TRBD2. This CDR3 region has 12 residues. J lost 5 bases, V lost 7 bases, and 5 bases had no gene match. In germline, CDR1 is MDHEN, CDR2 SYDVKM. The CDR3 coding sequence is TGTGCCAGCATCACCAGCGGGAACGAGCAGTACTTC. Translation gives CASITSGNEQYF.

CDR3 residues: CASSPGTSGTSGRNEQFF. The CDR3 bases are TGTGCCAGCAGCCCCGGGACTAGCGGGACCTCTGGTAGGAATGAGCAGTTCTTC. V is TRBV7-9 and J is TRBJ2-1, with 13 nucleotides matching TRBD2. The junction had 14 bases not matched to a gene; V was cut back by 5 bases and J by 7 bases. The CDR3 length is 18 residues. Germline assignment: CDR1 SEHNR and CDR2 FQNEAQ (reference sequence).

This clonotype occurred many times. This chain joins TRBV4-1 and TRBJ2-3; 7 bases agree with TRBD1. CDR3 length: 16 amino acids. J lost 3 bases, V lost 0 bases, and 6 bases had no gene match. Germline CDR1 MGHRA, CDR2 YSYEKL. CDR3 region: CASSQDPGQRTDTQYF. DNA for the CDR3: TGCGCCAGCAGCCAAGATCCGGGACAGAGGACAGATACGCAGTATTTT.

This clonotype was counted ten times or more. The J gene is TRBJ1-2, the V gene TRBV7-2; D is unclear. From germline, CDR1 is SGHTA and CDR2 FQGNSA. Trimming removed 0 bases at V and 2 bases at J, with 7 bases between. This CDR3 region has 14 residues. The DNA for the CDR3 is TGTGCCAGCAGCTTAGCTTCCGGAAACTATGGCTACACCTTC. Translated, it gives CASSLASGNYGYTF.